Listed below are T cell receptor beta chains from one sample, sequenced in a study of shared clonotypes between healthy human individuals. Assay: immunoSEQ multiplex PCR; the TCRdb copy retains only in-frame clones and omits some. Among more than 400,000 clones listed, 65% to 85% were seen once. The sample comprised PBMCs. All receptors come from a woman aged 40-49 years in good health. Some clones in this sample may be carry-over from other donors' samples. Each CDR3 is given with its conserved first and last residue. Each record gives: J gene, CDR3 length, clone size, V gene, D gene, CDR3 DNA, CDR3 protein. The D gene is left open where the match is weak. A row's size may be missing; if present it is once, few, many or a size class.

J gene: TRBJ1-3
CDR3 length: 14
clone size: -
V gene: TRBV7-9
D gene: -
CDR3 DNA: TGTGCCAGCAACTTACAGGGCTCTGGAAACACCATATATTTT
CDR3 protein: CASNLQGSGNTIYF

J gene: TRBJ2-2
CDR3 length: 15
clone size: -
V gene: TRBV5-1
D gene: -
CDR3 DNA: TGCGCCAGCAGCACCGGACTTAGGGACACCGGGGAGCTGTTTTTT
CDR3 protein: CASSTGLRDTGELFF

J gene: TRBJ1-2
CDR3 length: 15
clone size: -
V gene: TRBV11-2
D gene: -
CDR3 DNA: TGTGCCAGCAGCCCCGGCGGCAGCGGGGGCTATGGCTACACCTTC
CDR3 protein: CASSPGGSGGYGYTF

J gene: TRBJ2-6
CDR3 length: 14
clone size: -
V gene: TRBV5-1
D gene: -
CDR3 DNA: TGCGCCAGCAGCATCCGTCAGGGGGCCAACGTCCTGACTTTC
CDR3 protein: CASSIRQGANVLTF

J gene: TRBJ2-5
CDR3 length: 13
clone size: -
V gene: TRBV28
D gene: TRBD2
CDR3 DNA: TGTGCCAGCAGGATGACTAGCGCGGAGACCCAGTACTTC
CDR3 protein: CASRMTSAETQYF

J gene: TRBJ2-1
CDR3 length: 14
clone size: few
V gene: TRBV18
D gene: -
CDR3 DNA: TGTGCCAGCTCACCAGAGGCAGGTACCAATGAGCAGTTCTTC
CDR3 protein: CASSPEAGTNEQFF

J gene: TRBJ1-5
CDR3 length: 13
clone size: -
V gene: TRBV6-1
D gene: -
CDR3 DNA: TGTGCCAGTAGTTTAGAGGGATCTCAGCCCCAGCACTTT
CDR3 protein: CASSLEGSQPQHF

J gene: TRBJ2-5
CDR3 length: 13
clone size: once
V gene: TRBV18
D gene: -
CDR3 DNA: TGTGCCAGCTCACCAGGAGTTGGTGAGACCCAGTACTTC
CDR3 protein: CASSPGVGETQYF

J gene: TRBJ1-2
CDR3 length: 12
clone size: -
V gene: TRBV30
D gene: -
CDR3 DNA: TGTGCCTGGTCTACAGTTCACTATGGCTACACCTTC
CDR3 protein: CAWSTVHYGYTF

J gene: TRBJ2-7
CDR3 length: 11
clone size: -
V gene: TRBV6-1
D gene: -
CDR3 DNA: TGTGCCAGCAGTGAACGATACGAGCAGTACTTC
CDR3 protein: CASSERYEQYF

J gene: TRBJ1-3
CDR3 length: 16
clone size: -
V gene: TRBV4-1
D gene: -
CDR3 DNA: TGCGCCAGCAGCCAACCACTCCAGGGACCTGGAAACACCATATATTTT
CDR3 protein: CASSQPLQGPGNTIYF

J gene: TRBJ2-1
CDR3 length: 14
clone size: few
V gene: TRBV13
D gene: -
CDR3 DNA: TGTGCCAGCAGCCTCCTTTGGGGAACGTCTGAGCAGTTCTTC
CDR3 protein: CASSLLWGTSEQFF

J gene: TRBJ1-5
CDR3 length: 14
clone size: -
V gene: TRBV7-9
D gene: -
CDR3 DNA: TGTGCCAGCAGCCCTGGACCTAGAGGTCAGCCCCAGCATTTT
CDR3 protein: CASSPGPRGQPQHF

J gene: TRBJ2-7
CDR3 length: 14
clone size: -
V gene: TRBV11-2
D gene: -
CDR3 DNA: TGTGCCAGCAGGTCACAGGGTTCGTCCTACGAGCAGTACTTC
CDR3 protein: CASRSQGSSYEQYF

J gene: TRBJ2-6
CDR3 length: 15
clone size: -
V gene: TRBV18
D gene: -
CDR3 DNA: TGTGCCAGCTCGCGAAGTAGCTCTGGGGCCAACGTCCTGACTTTC
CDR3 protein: CASSRSSSGANVLTF

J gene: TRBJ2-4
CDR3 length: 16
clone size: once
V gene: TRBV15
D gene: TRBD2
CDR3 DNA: TGTGCCACCAGCAGGGGAGGCGGGAGCGGTTTAAACATTCAGTACTTC
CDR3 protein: CATSRGGGSGLNIQYF

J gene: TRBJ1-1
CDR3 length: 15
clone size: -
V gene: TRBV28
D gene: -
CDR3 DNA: TGTGCCAGCAGTTTCGGGGGCGCATCGAACACTGAAGCTTTCTTT
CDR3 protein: CASSFGGASNTEAFF

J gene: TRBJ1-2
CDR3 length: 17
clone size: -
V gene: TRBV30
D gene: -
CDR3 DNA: TGTGCCTGGAGTGAAGGGCAGGCCCGTCTGGGGCCATATGGCTACACCTTC
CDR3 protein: CAWSEGQARLGPYGYTF

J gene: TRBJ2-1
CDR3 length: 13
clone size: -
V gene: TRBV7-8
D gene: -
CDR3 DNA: TGTGCCAGCAGCTTAGCACTCGATAATGAGCAGTTCTTC
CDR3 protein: CASSLALDNEQFF

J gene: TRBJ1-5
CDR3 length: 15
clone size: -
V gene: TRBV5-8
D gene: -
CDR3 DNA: TGTGCCAGCAGCTTAGGCAGGGAGTCCAATCAGCCCCAGCATTTT
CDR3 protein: CASSLGRESNQPQHF

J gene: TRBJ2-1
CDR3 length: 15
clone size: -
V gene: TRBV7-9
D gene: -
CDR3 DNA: TGTGCCAGCAGCTTAAGGGGAAGCTCCTACAATGAGCAGTTCTTC
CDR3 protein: CASSLRGSSYNEQFF

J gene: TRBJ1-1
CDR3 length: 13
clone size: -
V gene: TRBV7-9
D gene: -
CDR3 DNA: TGTGCCAGCAGCCGTTCGGAGGGGACTGAAGCTTTCTTT
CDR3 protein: CASSRSEGTEAFF

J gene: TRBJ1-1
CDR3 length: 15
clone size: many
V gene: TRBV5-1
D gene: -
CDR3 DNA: TGCGCCAGCACCCTGGGGGGGTTGGTGAACACTGAAGCTTTCTTT
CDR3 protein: CASTLGGLVNTEAFF

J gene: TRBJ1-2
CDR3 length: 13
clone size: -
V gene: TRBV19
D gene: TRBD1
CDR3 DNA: TGTGCCAGTACCCCCCGGACAGGGGAGGGCTACACCTTC
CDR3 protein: CASTPRTGEGYTF

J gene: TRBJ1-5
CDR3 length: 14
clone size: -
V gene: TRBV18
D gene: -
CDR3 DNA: TGTGCCAGCTCCAATGACGGTACCAATCAGCCCCAGCATTTT
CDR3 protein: CASSNDGTNQPQHF

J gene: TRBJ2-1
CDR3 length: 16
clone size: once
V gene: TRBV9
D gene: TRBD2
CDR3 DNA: TGTGCCAGCAGCGTAGAACCTAGCGGGAACCAGGATGAGCAGTTCTTC
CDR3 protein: CASSVEPSGNQDEQFF

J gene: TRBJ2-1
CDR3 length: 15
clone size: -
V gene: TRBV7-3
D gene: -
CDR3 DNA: TGTGCCAGCAGCTTGGACGGAGGCGGCCACAATGAGCAGTTCTTC
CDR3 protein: CASSLDGGGHNEQFF

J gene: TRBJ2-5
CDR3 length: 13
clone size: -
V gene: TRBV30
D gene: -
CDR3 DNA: TGTGCCTGGAGTGAGGGTCCTCCAGGGACCCAGTACTTC
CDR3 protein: CAWSEGPPGTQYF

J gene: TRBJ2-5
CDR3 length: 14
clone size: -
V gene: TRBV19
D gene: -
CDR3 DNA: TGTGCCAGTAGTATACGGGACGTCCCAGGGACCCAGTACTTC
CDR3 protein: CASSIRDVPGTQYF

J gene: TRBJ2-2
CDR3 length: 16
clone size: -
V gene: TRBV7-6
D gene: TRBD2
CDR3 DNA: TGTGCCAGCAGACAACAAAGCGGGAGGAACACCGGGGAGCTGTTTTTT
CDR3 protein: CASRQQSGRNTGELFF

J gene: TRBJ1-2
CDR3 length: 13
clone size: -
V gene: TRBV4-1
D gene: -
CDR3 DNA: TGTGCCAGCAGCTCAGCTGTAAACTATGGCTACACCTTC
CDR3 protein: CASSSAVNYGYTF

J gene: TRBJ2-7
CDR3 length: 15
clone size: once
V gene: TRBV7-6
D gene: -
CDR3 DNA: TGTGCCAGCAGCCAAGGTCGATTGGGGGCCTACGAGCAGTACTTC
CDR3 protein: CASSQGRLGAYEQYF

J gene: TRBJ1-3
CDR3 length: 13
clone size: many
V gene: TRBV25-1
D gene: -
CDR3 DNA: TGTGCCAGCAGTGAACAGGGTGGAAACACCATATATTTT
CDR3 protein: CASSEQGGNTIYF

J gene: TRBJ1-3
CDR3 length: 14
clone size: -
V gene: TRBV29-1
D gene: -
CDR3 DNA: TGCAGCGTTGTTAACCGGGCCTCTGGAAACACCATATATTTT
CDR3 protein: CSVVNRASGNTIYF

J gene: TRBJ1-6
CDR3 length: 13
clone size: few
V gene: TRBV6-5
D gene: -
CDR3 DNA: TGTGCCAGCAGCCTCGGGCCCTTTTCACCCCTCCACTTT
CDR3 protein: CASSLGPFSPLHF

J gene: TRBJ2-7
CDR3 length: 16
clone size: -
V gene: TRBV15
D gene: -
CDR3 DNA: TGTGCCACCAGCAGAGATCGGGGCCGGAGCTCCTACGAGCAGTACTTC
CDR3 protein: CATSRDRGRSSYEQYF